The TCR beta chain described here comes from a study of shared clonotypes between healthy human individuals. The V gene's germline CDR1 is KGHSH and CDR2 LQKENI. CDR3 length: 18 amino acids. Germline trimming cut 3 bases from V and 3 bases from J; bases unmatched to any gene: 8. Findings of the study overall: Unshared clonotypes carried lower generation probabilities than those common to all four donors. Since donors were few, the genetic and exposure-history diversity represented was limited.

Sequencing was performed with immunoSEQ multiplex PCR; in TCRdb, only in-frame clones are kept and a portion is missing. The sample comprises roughly 220,000 clones, 60% to 70% of which are singletons, and 8.5% to 14% rests with the top ten. In regard to this clone: Antigen unknown.

The specimen sequenced was memory CD4+ T cells sorted from blood. Subset noted: CD45RA-negative fraction. The TCR originated in a man aged 25-45 years in good health. The V and J genes are TRBV18 and TRBJ2-2; 12 bases line up with TRBD2. The CDR3 is CASSPRLAGVGDTGELFF. As DNA, the CDR3 is TGTGCCAGCTCACCCCGACTAGCGGGAGTTGGGGACACCGGGGAGCTGTTTTTT.